The 12 T cell receptor beta chains below all came from one sample that was sequenced in a study of T cells in Graves' hyperthyroidism and ophthalmopathy. Amplification of TCR beta CDR3 regions used RNA as the template. First-round RT-PCR targeting the TCR CDR3 was performed with the HTBI primer set. TCRdb called the multiplex PCR reads again in MiXCR, with one record for every CDR3 protein. Of approximately 360,000 distinct CDR3 sequences listed, around a sixth are singletons. Sequencing used blood. These receptors were obtained from a woman aged 18-29 years with Graves' hyperthyroidism that later progressed to Graves' ophthalmopathy.

CDR3 DNA sequence: TGCAGCGTCTCGCCTGTAGATACGCAGTATTTT. Amino acid sequence: CSVSPVDTQYF. The rearrangement joins TRBV29-1 to TRBJ2-3; D is undetermined. This CDR3 contains 11 residues. Germline CDR1 is SQVTM and CDR2 is ANQGSEA. The V and J ends lost 6 bases and 5 bases respectively, with 9 bases between them.

This clonotype was seen many times. The rearrangement uses TRBV3-1 and TRBJ2-5; 7 positions match TRBD1. V was clipped by 5 bases and J by 5 bases; unmatched bases: 8. The germline V gene has CDR1 LGHDT and CDR2 YNNKEL (reference sequence). The CDR3 runs to 14 residues. This CDR3 reads CASSWEWGQETQYF. CDR3 bases: TGTGCCAGCAGCTGGGAGTGGGGACAGGAGACCCAGTACTTC.

In its sample, this clonotype was seen many times. This chain joins TRBV20-1 and TRBJ1-1; D is ambiguous. The germline V and J ends were trimmed by 6 bases and 10 bases, with 27 bases remaining between them. The CDR3 has 15 amino acids. The germline CDR1 and CDR2 sequences are DFQATT and SNEGSKA (reference sequence). In DNA form, the CDR3 reads TGCAGTGCCACCACGATGTTCGGCCCTTTAAACGGAGCTTTCTTT. Translation gives CSATTMFGPLNGAFF.

This clonotype was seen a few times. CDR3 coding DNA: TGTGCCAGCAGCCCTACGATTAAGGCCACAGATACGCAGTATTTT. Amino acids: CASSPTIKATDTQYF. The rearrangement links TRBV7-3 to TRBJ2-3; D remains unclear. There are 15 residues in the CDR3. Germline V gene sequence: CDR1 SGHTA, CDR2 FQGTGA. V was pared by 5 bases and J by 2 bases, with 14 bases between.

Here the CDR3 reads CASSIRAYNEQFF. As DNA, the CDR3 is TGTGCCAGTAGTATTAGGGCCTACAATGAGCAGTTCTTC. J is TRBJ2-1 and V is TRBV19; no definite D call. CDR3 size: 13 residues. Germline V CDR1 and CDR2: LNHDA, SQIVND (reference sequence). Trimming pared 3 bases from V and 2 bases from J, leaving 5 bases between.

CDR3 sequence (DNA): TGTGCCAGCAGTTTTTCGGCTAGCTCCTACAATGAGCAGTTCTTC. It codes for CASSFSASSYNEQFF. J is TRBJ2-1 and V is TRBV27; D gene uncertain. The CDR3 runs to 15 residues. Germline CDR1 reads MNHEY; CDR2 reads SMNVEV (reference sequence). V lost 3 bases to trimming and J lost 0 bases, with 9 bases between them.

The chain employs TRBV28 and TRBJ2-7, with D maybe TRBD2 (6 bases). The germline CDR1 and CDR2 sequences are MDHEN and SYDVKM. V was shortened by 11 bases and J by 1 base, with 12 bases between the two germline ends. The CDR3 spans 12 residues. CDR3 DNA sequence: TGTGCCGTGGGGCGGGAATCCTACGAGCAGTACTTC. Its protein product is CAVGRESYEQYF.

In its sample, this clonotype was seen many times. V usage is TRBV27 and J usage is TRBJ1-1; 9 bases agree with TRBD1. The V segment lost 4 bases and the J segment 2 bases; nucleotides outside the gene matches: 5. Germline V gene lookup returns CDR1 MNHEY and CDR2 SMNVEV (reference sequence). The CDR3 covers 15 residues. CDR3 sequence (DNA): TGTGCCAGCAGTTCCCGGACAGGGGTTAACACTGAAGCTTTCTTT. This sequence encodes CASSSRTGVNTEAFF.

This clonotype has just a few counts. CDR3 DNA: TGTGCCAGTAGTATGCTAACAGGGGGTTCCTACGAGCAGTACTTC. Its protein is CASSMLTGGSYEQYF. V gene TRBV19 combines with J gene TRBJ2-7; 8 nucleotides match TRBD1. V shed 3 bases, J shed 1 base, and the junction held 5 bases outside the gene matches. Germline V lookup: CDR1 LNHDA, CDR2 SQIVND (reference sequence). The CDR3 is 15 amino acids. The full variable domain, rest sourced from reference TRBV19 and TRBJ2-7, is DGGITQSPKYLFRKEGQNVTLSCEQNLNHDAMYWYRQDPGQGLRLIYYSQIVNDFQKGDIAEGYSVSREKKESFPLTVTSAQKNPTAFYLCASSMLTGGSYEQYFGPGTRLTVT.

This clonotype was found many times. In nucleotides, the CDR3 is TGTGCCAGCAGTTTTCGCCGGGCAGGGGATCATGGCTACACCTTC. This translates into CASSFRRAGDHGYTF. The chain uses TRBV12-3 or TRBV12-4 and TRBJ1-2; a weak D match, TRBD1 (6 bases). Deletions cut 3 bases from V and 6 bases from J, with 17 bases between. The CDR3 is made up of 15 amino acids.

This clonotype was detected ten times or more. The CDR3 loop reads CASSTTGPTDTQYF. The CDR3 DNA follows: TGTGCCAGCAGCACTACAGGACCGACAGATACGCAGTATTTT. The chain carries TRBV3-1 and TRBJ2-3; TRBD1 is a possible D gene (5 bases). V was cut by 5 bases and J by 3 bases, with 12 bases left in between. CDR1 and CDR2 from the germline V gene are LGHDT and YNNKEL (reference sequence). This CDR3 is 14 amino acids long.

The J gene is TRBJ2-3, the V gene TRBV7-2; 9 positions match TRBD2. The germline gives CDR1 SGHTA, CDR2 FQGNSA. CDR3 length equals 17 residues. V lost 2 bases and J lost 3; bases outside the gene matches: 9. CDR3 bases: TGTGCCAGCAGCTTATCAAGCGGGAGGATCCCTACAGATACGCAGTATTTT. Its translation is CASSLSSGRIPTDTQYF.